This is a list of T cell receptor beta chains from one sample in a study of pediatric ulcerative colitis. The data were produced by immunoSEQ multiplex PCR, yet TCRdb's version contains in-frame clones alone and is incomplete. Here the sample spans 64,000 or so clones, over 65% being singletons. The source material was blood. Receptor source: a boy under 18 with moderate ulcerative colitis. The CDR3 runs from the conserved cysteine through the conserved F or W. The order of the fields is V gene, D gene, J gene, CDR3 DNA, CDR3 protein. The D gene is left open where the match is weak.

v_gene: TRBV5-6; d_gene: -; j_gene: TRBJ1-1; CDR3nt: TGTGCCAGCAGCTTGGGGTCTACGGGCACTGAAGCTTTCTTT; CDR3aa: CASSLGSTGTEAFF
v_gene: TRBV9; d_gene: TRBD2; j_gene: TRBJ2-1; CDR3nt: TGTGCCAGCAGGGGCCTAGCGGGGGGTGAGAATGAGCAGTTCTTC; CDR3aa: CASRGLAGGENEQFF
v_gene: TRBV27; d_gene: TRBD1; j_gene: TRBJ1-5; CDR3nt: TGTGCCAGCAGATCGGGACAGGGAAGAAATCAGCCCCAGCATTTT; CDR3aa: CASRSGQGRNQPQHF
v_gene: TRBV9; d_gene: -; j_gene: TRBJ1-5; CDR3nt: TGTGCCAGCAGCGTAGAGGGGAGCAATCAGCCCCAGCATTTT; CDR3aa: CASSVEGSNQPQHF
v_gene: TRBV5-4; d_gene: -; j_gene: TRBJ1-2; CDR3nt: TGTGCCAGCAGCTTCTACAATTCTAACTATGGCTACACCTTC; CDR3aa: CASSFYNSNYGYTF
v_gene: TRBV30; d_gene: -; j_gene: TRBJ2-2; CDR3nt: TGTGCCTGGAGTGGGCTCGGGGAGCTGTTTTTT; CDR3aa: CAWSGLGELFF
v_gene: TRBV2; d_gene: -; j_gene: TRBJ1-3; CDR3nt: TGTGCCAGCAAACAGGCATTCATCTCTGGAAACACCATATATTTT; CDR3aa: CASKQAFISGNTIYF
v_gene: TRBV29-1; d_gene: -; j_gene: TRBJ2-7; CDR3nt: TGCAGCGTTGATAACGGTTCCTACGAGCAGTACTTC; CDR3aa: CSVDNGSYEQYF
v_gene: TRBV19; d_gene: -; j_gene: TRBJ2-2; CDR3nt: TGTGCCAGTAGAGCCCAGGCGGGTGGGACCGGGGAGCTGTTTTTT; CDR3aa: CASRAQAGGTGELFF
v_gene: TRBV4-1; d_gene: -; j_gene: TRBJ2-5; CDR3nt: TGCGCCAGCAGCCTCGGAAATCTCGGGACTTTGGAGACCCAGTACTTC; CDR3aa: CASSLGNLGTLETQYF
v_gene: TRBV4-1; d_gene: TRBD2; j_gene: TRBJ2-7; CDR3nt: TGCGCCAGCAGCCAAGGGTTTGCCGGGGACTATCAACACGAGCAGTACTTC; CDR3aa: CASSQGFAGDYQHEQYF
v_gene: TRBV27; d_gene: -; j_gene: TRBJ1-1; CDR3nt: TGTGCCAGCAGTACACGTCCTTGGGCTGAAGCTTTCTTT; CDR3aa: CASSTRPWAEAFF
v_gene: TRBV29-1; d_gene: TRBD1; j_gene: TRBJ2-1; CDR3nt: TGCAGCGTTGAAGACGACAGGGATTACAATGAGCAGTTCTTC; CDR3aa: CSVEDDRDYNEQFF